These 11 T cell receptor beta chains were sequenced from one sample in a study of response to subunit inactivated influenza vaccine. TCRdb re-analysed the RT-PCR reads in MiXCR, keeping a single row per CDR3 protein. The repertoire holds about 160,000 distinct CDR3 sequences, about 10% seen once, with around 35% in the top ten. The sample consisted of CD8+ T cells sorted from PBMCs, taken less than 30 months after vaccination. These receptors were taken from a man between 50 and 69 years old who received an inactivated influenza vaccine.

The chain has TRBV12-3 or TRBV12-4 and TRBJ2-3; 9 bases are a match to TRBD2. The CDR3 covers 19 residues. V trimming: 2 bases; J trimming: 1 base; junction bases outside the gene matches: 13. The CDR3 loop reads CASSLILVSSSGGTDTQYF. CDR3 nucleotides: TGTGCCAGCAGTTTAATATTGGTTTCGTCTAGCGGGGGCACAGATACGCAGTATTTT.

CDR3 in amino acids: CASSHPSGSITDTQYF. CDR3 nucleotide sequence: TGTGCCAGCAGCCACCCTAGCGGGAGTATCACAGATACGCAGTATTTT. The J gene is TRBJ2-3, the V gene TRBV7-9; 10 bases map to TRBD2. The CDR3 has 16 amino acids. CDR1 is SEHNR, CDR2 FQNEAQ, per germline (reference sequence). The V and J ends lost 5 bases and 2 bases, in that order; junction bases with no gene match: 7.

This chain's CDR3 is CASKAGGANVLTF. Written as DNA, the CDR3 is TGTGCCAGCAAAGCTGGGGGGGCCAACGTCCTGACTTTC. The chain combines TRBV12-3 or TRBV12-4 with TRBJ2-6; D unresolved. V gave up 7 bases and J gave up 4 bases, with 8 bases separating them. The CDR3 length is 13 residues.

The genes are TRBV9 and TRBJ2-7; 11 bases are shared with TRBD2. Germline V gene data show CDR1 as SGDLS and CDR2 as YYNGEE. V gave up 4 bases and J gave up 4 bases; unmatched junction bases: 10. The CDR3 runs 16 residues. CDR3 bases: TGTGCCAGCAGCCGTAGCGGGGGGGCAAACGGTTACGAGCAGTACTTC. Translation gives CASSRSGGANGYEQYF.

This clonotype was found many times. The rearrangement joins TRBV6-5 to TRBJ2-7; maybe TRBD1 (6 bases). The CDR3 is made up of 12 amino acids. Trimming took 4 bases from V and 6 from J, leaving 10 bases between them. Germline V lookup: CDR1 MNHEY, CDR2 SVGAGI. CDR3 sequence (DNA): TGTGCCAGCAGTTCAACAGGGTTCGAGCAGTACTTC. This translates into CASSSTGFEQYF.

This clonotype has a handful of counts. The chain links TRBV7-2 to TRBJ1-1; D might be TRBD1 (5 bases). V lost 3 bases and J 4 bases, leaving 15 bases between the germline ends. The CDR3 totals 15 residues. Per the germline V gene, CDR1 is SGHTA and CDR2 is FQGNSA. CDR3 nucleotide sequence: TGTGCCAGCAGCTTTGGGTATACAGGCCCCACTGAAGCTTTCTTT. Protein product: CASSFGYTGPTEAFF. The complete variable domain, with remaining parts taken from reference TRBV7-2 and TRBJ1-1, reads GAGVSQSPSNKVTEKGKDVELRCDPISGHTALYWYRQSLGQGLEFLIYFQGNSAPDKSGLPSDRFSAERTGGSVSTLTIQRTQQEDSAVYLCASSFGYTGPTEAFFGQGTRLTVV.

V gene TRBV4-2 combines with J gene TRBJ2-2; D not certain. CDR1 LGHNA and CDR2 YNFKEQ come from the germline V gene. This CDR3 has 13 residues. Trimming stripped 3 bases from V and 5 bases from J, with 7 bases between. The CDR3 sequence is CASSQGMTGELFF. The CDR3, as DNA: TGTGCCAGCAGCCAGGGTATGACCGGGGAGCTGTTTTTT.

The V gene is TRBV4-1, the J gene TRBJ2-7; 8 positions agree with TRBD1. The CDR3 runs to 15 residues. Germline V CDR1 and CDR2: MGHRA, YSYEKL. The J segment lost 2 bases and the V segment lost 1 base, leaving 4 bases of the junction unmatched. The CDR3 sequence: CASSQAGTGTYEQYF. The CDR3 bases are TGCGCCAGCAGCCAAGCCGGGACAGGTACCTACGAGCAGTACTTC.

Only a few counts were recorded for this clonotype. The rearrangement joins TRBV15 to TRBJ2-1; 9 nucleotides agree with TRBD2. V lost 5 bases, J lost 10 bases, and 15 bases stayed unmatched. This CDR3 is 16 amino acids long. The germline V gene encodes CDR1 LNHNV and CDR2 YYDKDF (reference sequence). Written as DNA, the CDR3 is TGTGCCACCAGCCCTTCCCCTCTAGCGGGACCATACGAGCAGTTCTTC. Encoded protein: CATSPSPLAGPYEQFF.

The chain recombines TRBV4-1 with TRBJ2-5, with 8 bases lining up with TRBD2. In germline, CDR1 is MGHRA, CDR2 YSYEKL. Trimming removed 0 bases from V and 8 bases from J; junction bases left unmatched: 5. The CDR3 has 14 amino acids. The CDR3 sequence: CASSQESSGDTQYF. The CDR3 DNA reads as TGCGCCAGCAGCCAAGAGAGTAGCGGGGACACCCAGTACTTC.

This clonotype has a count of ten or more. The chain carries TRBV20-1 and TRBJ1-5; perhaps TRBD1 as D (6 bases). Germline V gene sequence: CDR1 DFQATT, CDR2 SNEGSKA (reference sequence). The CDR3 runs 13 residues. Trimming pared 5 bases from V and 7 bases from J, leaving 15 bases between. CDR3 DNA sequence: TGCAGTGCTTCTGACAGGTCCGGGCAGCCCCAGCATTTT. Translated, it gives CSASDRSGQPQHF.